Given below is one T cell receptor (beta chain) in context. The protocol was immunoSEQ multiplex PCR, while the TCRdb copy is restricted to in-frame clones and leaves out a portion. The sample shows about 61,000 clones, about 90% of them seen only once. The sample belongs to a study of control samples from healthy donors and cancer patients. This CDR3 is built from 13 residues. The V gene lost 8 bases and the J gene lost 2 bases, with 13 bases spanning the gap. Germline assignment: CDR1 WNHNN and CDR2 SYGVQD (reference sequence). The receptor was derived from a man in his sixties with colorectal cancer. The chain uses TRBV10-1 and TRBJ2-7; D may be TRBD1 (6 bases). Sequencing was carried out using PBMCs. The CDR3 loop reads CASSAGVPYEQYF. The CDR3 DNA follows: TGCGCCAGCTCAGCAGGGGTTCCCTACGAGCAGTACTTC.